Detailed here is one T cell receptor (beta chain). After extraction with the RNeasy kit, about 0.45 to 1 ug of the RNA was reverse transcribed using random hexamers. Amplification of TCR beta CDR3 by immunoSEQ multiplex PCR spanned 54 Vbeta and 13 Jbeta. TCRdb analysed the immunoSEQ multiplex PCR reads with MiXCR anew, one entry per CDR3 protein. The profile shows 150,000 to 200,000 distinct CDR3 sequences, about 94% of them singletons. The sample comes from a study of CD8 T cells in Susac syndrome. Trimming took 10 bases from V and 0 from J; bases not matched to a gene: 15. From germline, CDR1 is MNHNS and CDR2 SASEGT. The CDR3 has 18 residues. The controls were healthy donors who were matched for age and sex. TEMRA cells were enriched by FACS, and CD4+ and CD8+ T cells were negatively isolated.

This clonotype was sampled from a human donor in good health. Sequencing was carried out using CD4+ T cells from PBMCs. V is TRBV6-1 and J is TRBJ2-3, with 11 nucleotides matching TRBD2. In nucleotides, the CDR3 is TGTGCCACCAAGTCCCCGGGCTCTAGCGGGGGGAGCACAGATACGCAGTATTTT. It translates to CATKSPGSSGGSTDTQYF.